This T cell receptor beta chain was sequenced during a study of cytomegalovirus exposure and HLA in healthy donors. The assay was immunoSEQ multiplex PCR, and TCRdb's table has in-frame clones only and misses some. The sample has over 60,000 clones, about 95% seen once. This CDR3 has 13 amino acids. With 10 bases removed from V and 1 base from J, the gap between germline ends came to 13 bases. The germline V gene encodes CDR1 MGHDK and CDR2 SYGVNS. The chain uses TRBV25-1 and TRBJ1-2; tentatively, D is TRBD1 (6 bases). This TCR derives from a man in his late teens or twenties in good health and CMV-seronegative. The sequenced sample was PBMCs. CDR3 loop: CATATDSNYGYTF. The CDR3 DNA follows: TGTGCCACCGCCACGGACAGTAACTATGGCTACACCTTC.